This TCR beta chain emerged from a study of T cells after posttransplantation cyclophosphamide. Findings and limits, study-wide: TRB overlap between skin or GI tissue T cells and blood was limited. TRB clonality was highly associated with recipient CMV seropositivity and reactivation. Donor-recipient repertoire similarity was low at 1-2 months, rising over year one.

This clone was counted many times. The antigen remains undetermined. Germline V CDR1 and CDR2: MNHEY, SMNVEV (reference sequence). This CDR3 region has 16 residues. Germline trimming cut 4 bases from V and 10 bases from J; bases unmatched to any gene: 13. Profiled with immunoSEQ multiplex PCR; TCRdb holds only in-frame clones, not every one. Singletons are absent from the sample, which has around 8,000 clones. Busulfan-fludarabine conditioning, marrow transplant, and cyclophosphamide on days +3 and +4 were administered. This rearrangement joins TRBV27 to TRBJ2-1; 10 bases are a match to TRBD2. Material: PBMCs, obtained after allogeneic stem cell transplant with posttransplant cyclophosphamide. The TCR originated in a male patient in his late teens or twenties who received an allogeneic stem cell transplant from an unrelated donor, was CMV-positive, and had acute and chronic GVHD. These T cells may partly come from the graft donor. CDR3 bases: TGTGCCAGCAGTTCCGAGGTTAGCGGGGGGTCCAGCGAGCAGTTCTTC. Its translation is CASSSEVSGGSSEQFF.